The 16 T cell receptor beta chains reported below all come from one sample, sequenced in a study of blood T cell repertoires in COVID-19. Profiled with immunoSEQ multiplex PCR; TCRdb holds only in-frame clones, not every one. There are about 180,000 clones in the sample; 85% to 90% occur only once, and less than 3.5% lies in the top ten. Sequencing input: peripheral blood. Receptor source: a young woman with active or convalescent COVID-19.

This chain uses TRBV23-1 with TRBJ2-1, with a tentative D call TRBD1 (6 bases). TRBV23-1 is an ORF; its function is uncertain. The V and J ends lost 0 bases and 7 bases respectively, with 19 bases between them. The CDR3 sequence is 17 residues long. In DNA form, the CDR3 reads TGCGCCAGCAGTCAATCAGGTGGGGGACAAAAATGTAATGAGCAGTTCTTC. This translates into CASSQSGGGQKCNEQFF.

The rearrangement uses TRBV19 and TRBJ2-7, with 12 bases that match TRBD2. After removal of 4 bases from V and 3 bases from J, the junction contained 1 base not matched to a gene. This CDR3 region has 14 residues. Germline V gene sequence: CDR1 LNHDA, CDR2 SQIVND (reference sequence). The DNA for the CDR3 is TGTGCCAGTAGTAGGACTAGCGGGAACTACGAGCAGTACTTC. Its translation: CASSRTSGNYEQYF.

Written as DNA, the CDR3 is TGTGCCAGCACCGAGCGGGAGGGCCCCGCAGATACGCAGTATTTT. It codes for CASTEREGPADTQYF. This sequence joins TRBV2 and TRBJ2-3, with TRBD2 identical over 10 bases. CDR3 length: 15 amino acids. V was clipped by 7 bases and J by 4 bases; unmatched bases: 8. The germline gives CDR1 SNHLY, CDR2 FYNNEI.

The CDR3 DNA is TGTGCCAGTAATAGGAGGGGGGGGACGGATCAGCCCCAGCATTTT. This sequence encodes CASNRRGGTDQPQHF. This chain links TRBV19 with TRBJ1-5; a possible D gene is TRBD1 (6 bases). This CDR3 has 15 amino acids. Germline V gives CDR1 LNHDA, CDR2 SQIVND (reference sequence). Trimming removed 7 bases from V and 5 bases from J, with 18 bases in between. Full variable domain (missing parts from reference TRBV19 and TRBJ1-5): DGGITQSPKYLFRKEGQNVTLSCEQNLNHDAMYWYRQDPGQGLRLIYYSQIVNDFQKGDIAEGYSVSREKKESFPLTVTSAQKNPTAFYLCASNRRGGTDQPQHFGDGTRLSIL.

CDR3 sequence reads: CASSTTGSGYTF. In nucleotides, the CDR3 is TGTGCCAGTAGTACAACAGGGAGCGGCTACACCTTC. This chain links TRBV19 with TRBJ1-2; D possibly corresponds to TRBD1 (6 bases). The V gene's germline CDR1 is LNHDA and CDR2 SQIVND (reference sequence). Trimming left V 4 bases short and J 8 bases short, with 11 bases between. This CDR3 has 12 amino acids. Full variable domain (missing parts from reference TRBV19 and TRBJ1-2): DGGITQSPKYLFRKEGQNVTLSCEQNLNHDAMYWYRQDPGQGLRLIYYSQIVNDFQKGDIAEGYSVSREKKESFPLTVTSAQKNPTAFYLCASSTTGSGYTFGSGTRLTVV.

The chain has TRBV9 and TRBJ2-1; 10 nucleotides line up with TRBD2. The CDR3 runs 14 residues. CDR1 is SGDLS, CDR2 YYNGEE, per germline. Losses at the gene ends were 4 bases for V and 7 bases for J; bases not matched to a gene: 5. CDR3 residues: CASSPSGSWNEQFF. The DNA of the CDR3 is TGTGCCAGCAGCCCTAGCGGGAGCTGGAATGAGCAGTTCTTC. Full variable domain (rest looked up from reference TRBV9 and TRBJ2-1): DSGVTQTPKHLITATGQRVTLRCSPRSGDLSVYWYQQSLDQGLQFLIQYYNGEERAKGNILERFSAQQFPDLHSELNLSSLELGDSALYFCASSPSGSWNEQFFGPGTRLTVL.

The chain uses TRBV6-5 and TRBJ2-2, with D perhaps matching TRBD1 (5 bases). CDR1 is MNHEY, CDR2 SVGAGI, per germline. V lost 8 bases and J lost 3, with 16 bases in between. The CDR3 consists of 15 residues. The CDR3 spells CASPKGEYDTGELFF. The CDR3 DNA reads TGTGCCAGCCCCAAAGGGGAATATGACACCGGGGAGCTGTTTTTT.

V gene TRBV19 combines with J gene TRBJ1-2; a weak D match, TRBD1 (5 bases). The CDR3 is made up of 14 amino acids. In germline, CDR1 is LNHDA, CDR2 SQIVND (reference sequence). V shed 3 bases and J shed 2 bases, with 10 bases lying between them. The CDR3 DNA sequence: TGTGCCAGTAGTATTTTGGGGCTAAACTATGGCTACACCTTC. Residues: CASSILGLNYGYTF.

The chain combines TRBV30 with TRBJ1-1, with TRBD1 as a possible D gene (5 bases). The V and J ends lost 2 bases and 5 bases respectively, with 9 bases between them. In germline, CDR1 is GTSNPN, CDR2 SVGIG (reference sequence). The CDR3 loop spans 12 amino acids. The CDR3 protein is CAWSPRATEAFF. CDR3 in DNA: TGTGCCTGGAGTCCCAGGGCAACTGAAGCTTTCTTT.

The chain carries TRBV6-2 or TRBV6-3 and TRBJ1-5, with TRBD1 identical over 7 bases. V was pared by 0 bases and J by 5 bases, with 13 bases of the junction left unmatched. There are 18 residues in the CDR3. Germline loops: CDR1 MNHEY, CDR2 SVGEGT. The CDR3, as DNA: TGTGCCAGCAGTTACTCGATTGAGGGGCAGGGGGTAGATCAGCCCCAGCATTTT. It translates to CASSYSIEGQGVDQPQHF.

The CDR3 DNA is TGCGCCAGCAGTGGGTCCAATCAAGAGACCCAGTACTTC. It specifies CASSGSNQETQYF. The rearrangement joins TRBV10-1 to TRBJ2-5; D remains unclear. Germline V gene data show CDR1 as WNHNN and CDR2 as SYGVQD (reference sequence). This CDR3 is 13 amino acids long. Trimming left V 4 bases short and J 2 bases short, with 8 bases between.

J is TRBJ1-5 and V is TRBV10-2; tentative D call: TRBD1 (6 bases). V was trimmed by 10 bases and J by 2 bases, leaving 12 bases between them. Germline CDR1 and CDR2: WSHSY and SAAADI. This CDR3 has 13 amino acids. The DNA for the CDR3 is TGCGCCACCGATAACAGGGGCAATCAGCCCCAGCATTTT. Protein product: CATDNRGNQPQHF.

The chain employs TRBV6-5 and TRBJ1-4; TRBD1 matches at 8 bases. This CDR3 contains 16 residues. Losses at the gene ends were 4 bases for V and 0 bases for J; bases not matched to a gene: 4. Germline values: CDR1 MNHEY, CDR2 SVGAGI. The CDR3 spells CASSFQGATTNEKLFF. The CDR3 coding sequence is TGTGCCAGCAGTTTTCAGGGGGCGACAACTAATGAAAAACTGTTTTTT.

CDR3 loop: CASSLTSGLKAYEQYF. For the CDR3, the DNA is TGTGCCAGCAGCTTAACTAGCGGGTTAAAGGCCTACGAGCAGTACTTC. V and J are TRBV7-2 and TRBJ2-7; 9 bases line up with TRBD2. V lost 2 bases to trimming and J lost 2 bases; unmatched junction nucleotides: 7. Germline V gives CDR1 SGHTA, CDR2 FQGNSA. The CDR3 extends over 16 amino acids.

This clone came up a few times. This sequence joins TRBV3-1 (or the pseudogene TRBV3-2) and TRBJ2-5, with D perhaps matching TRBD2 (5 bases). Per germline, CDR1 LGHDT and CDR2 YNNKEL (reference sequence). The germline V and J ends were trimmed by 1 base and 0 bases, with 12 bases remaining between them. The CDR3 is 16 residues long. The CDR3 sequence is CASSQVLVAHQETQYF. The CDR3 DNA reads TGTGCCAGCAGCCAAGTTCTGGTAGCGCACCAAGAGACCCAGTACTTC.

The rearrangement links TRBV11-2 to TRBJ2-1; possible D gene TRBD1, 5 bases. Germline-derived CDR1 and CDR2 are SGHAT and FQNNGV. Trimming stripped 5 bases from V and 2 bases from J, with 13 bases between. The CDR3 contains 15 residues. CDR3 nucleotides: TGTGCCAGCAGCCCCCTTAGGGGCCCCTACAATGAGCAGTTCTTC. It specifies CASSPLRGPYNEQFF.